The table lists the clone carrying this T cell receptor (beta chain) with a few counts. Trimming took off 0 bases at V and 0 bases at J, with 8 bases between the two ends. Per germline, CDR1 MNHNS and CDR2 SASEGT. The CDR3 totals 15 residues. The data are from a study of blood T cell repertoires in COVID-19. About the research overall: Sites across the United States, Italy and Spain contributed samples from acute and convalescent COVID-19. T cells, B-cell-depleted T cells, or PBMCs provided the cDNA or gDNA that served as material.

As originally analysed: Researchers report that nucleated cell counts were estimated from reference gene primer amplification. Method: immunoSEQ multiplex PCR; TCRdb's copy keeps in-frame clones and lacks some. The V and J calls and the clone size are those of that table, but D and trimming were determined from the DNA. The sample has 250,000 to 300,000 clones, roughly 88% seen once; the top ten hold less than 3%. The source is a woman younger than 45 with active or convalescent COVID-19. Sequenced input: peripheral blood. The J gene is TRBJ1-2, the V gene TRBV6-1; no reliable D call. CDR3 nucleotides: TGTGCCAGCAGTGAAGCTGGCAGGACTAACTATGGCTACACCTTC. Translating it yields CASSEAGRTNYGYTF.